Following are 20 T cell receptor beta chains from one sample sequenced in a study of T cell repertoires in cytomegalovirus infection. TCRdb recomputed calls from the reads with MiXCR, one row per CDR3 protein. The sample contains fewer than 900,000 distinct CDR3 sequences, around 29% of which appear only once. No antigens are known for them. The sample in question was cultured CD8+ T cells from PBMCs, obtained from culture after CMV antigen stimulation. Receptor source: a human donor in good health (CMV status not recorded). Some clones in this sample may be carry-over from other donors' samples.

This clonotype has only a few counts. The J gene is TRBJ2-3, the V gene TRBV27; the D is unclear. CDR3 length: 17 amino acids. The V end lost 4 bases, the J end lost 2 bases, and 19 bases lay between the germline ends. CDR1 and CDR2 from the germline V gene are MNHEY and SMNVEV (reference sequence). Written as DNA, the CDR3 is TGTGCCAGCAGTTACCGGGCGCACCCTTCTGACACAGATACGCAGTATTTT. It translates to CASSYRAHPSDTDTQYF.

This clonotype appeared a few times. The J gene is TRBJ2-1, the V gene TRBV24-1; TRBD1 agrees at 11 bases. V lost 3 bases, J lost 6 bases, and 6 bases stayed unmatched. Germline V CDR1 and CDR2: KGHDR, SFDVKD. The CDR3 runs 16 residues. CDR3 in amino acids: CATSDRDRGSLNEQFF. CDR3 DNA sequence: TGTGCCACCAGTGATCGGGACAGGGGGTCCCTCAATGAGCAGTTCTTC.

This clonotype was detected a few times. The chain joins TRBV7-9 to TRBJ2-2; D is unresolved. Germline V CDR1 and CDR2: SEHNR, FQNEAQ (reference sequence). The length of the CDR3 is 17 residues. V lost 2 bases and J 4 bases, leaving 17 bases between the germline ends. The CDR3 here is CASSLSQAAPATGELFF. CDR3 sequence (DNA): TGTGCCAGCAGCTTAAGTCAGGCCGCGCCTGCCACCGGGGAGCTGTTTTTT.

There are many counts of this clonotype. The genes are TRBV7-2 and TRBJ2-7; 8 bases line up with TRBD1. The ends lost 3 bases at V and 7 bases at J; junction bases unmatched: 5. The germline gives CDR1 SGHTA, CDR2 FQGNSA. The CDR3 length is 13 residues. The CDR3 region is CASSFTHRGEQYV. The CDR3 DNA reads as TGTGCCAGCAGCTTTACCCACAGGGGGGAGCAGTACGTC.

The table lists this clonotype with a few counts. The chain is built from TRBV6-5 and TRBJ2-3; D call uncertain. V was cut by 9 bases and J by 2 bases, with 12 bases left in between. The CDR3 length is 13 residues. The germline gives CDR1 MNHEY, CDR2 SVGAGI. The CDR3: CASSRVITDTQYF. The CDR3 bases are TGTGCCAGTAGCCGGGTCATCACAGATACGCAGTATTTT.

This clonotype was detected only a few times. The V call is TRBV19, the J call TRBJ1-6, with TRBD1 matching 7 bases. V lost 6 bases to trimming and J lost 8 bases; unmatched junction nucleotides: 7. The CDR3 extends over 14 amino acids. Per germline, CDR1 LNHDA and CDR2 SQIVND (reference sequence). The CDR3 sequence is CASRPQGDDSPLHF. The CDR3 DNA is TGTGCCAGTAGGCCTCAGGGGGACGATTCACCCCTCCACTTT.

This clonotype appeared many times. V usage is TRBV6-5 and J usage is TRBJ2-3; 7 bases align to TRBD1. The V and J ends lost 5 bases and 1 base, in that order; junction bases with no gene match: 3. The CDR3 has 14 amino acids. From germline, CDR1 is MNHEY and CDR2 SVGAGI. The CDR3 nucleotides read TGTGCCAGCAGTCATGGGACAGGCACAGATACGCAGTATTTT. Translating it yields CASSHGTGTDTQYF.

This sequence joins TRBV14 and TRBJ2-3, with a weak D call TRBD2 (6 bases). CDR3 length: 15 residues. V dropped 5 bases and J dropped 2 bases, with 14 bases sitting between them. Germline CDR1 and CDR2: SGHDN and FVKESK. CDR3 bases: TGTGCCAGCAGCGTCTTAGCGGTAAACACAGATACGCAGTATTTT. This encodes CASSVLAVNTDTQYF. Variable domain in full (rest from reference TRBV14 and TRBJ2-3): EAGVTQFPSHSVIEKGQTVTLRCDPISGHDNLYWYRRVMGKEIKFLLHFVKESKQDESGMPNNRFLAERTGGTYSTLKVQPAELEDSGVYFCASSVLAVNTDTQYFGPGTRLTVL.

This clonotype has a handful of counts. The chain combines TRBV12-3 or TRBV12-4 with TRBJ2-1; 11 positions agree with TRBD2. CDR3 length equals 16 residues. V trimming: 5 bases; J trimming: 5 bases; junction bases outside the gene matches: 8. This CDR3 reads CASSGSSGGAHNEQFF. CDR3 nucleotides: TGTGCCAGCAGTGGCAGTAGCGGGGGGGCGCACAATGAGCAGTTCTTC.

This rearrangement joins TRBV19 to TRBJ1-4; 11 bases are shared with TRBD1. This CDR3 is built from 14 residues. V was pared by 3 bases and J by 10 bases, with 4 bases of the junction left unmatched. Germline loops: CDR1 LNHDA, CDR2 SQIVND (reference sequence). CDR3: CASSIGTGGGKLFF. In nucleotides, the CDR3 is TGTGCCAGTAGTATTGGGACAGGGGGAGGAAAACTGTTTTTT.

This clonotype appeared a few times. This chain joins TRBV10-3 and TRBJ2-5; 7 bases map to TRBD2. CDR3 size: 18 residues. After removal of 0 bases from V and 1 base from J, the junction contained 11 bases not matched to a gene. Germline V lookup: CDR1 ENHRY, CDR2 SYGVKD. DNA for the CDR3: TGTGCCATCAGTGAGTCCGCGACTAGCAGTGTTTCCCAAGAGACCCAGTACTTC. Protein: CAISESATSSVSQETQYF.

CDR3 sequence (DNA): TGCAGCGTTGAAGGGCCACGTTCCCGCTATGGCTACACCTTC. Translation: CSVEGPRSRYGYTF. The chain has TRBV29-1 and TRBJ1-2; D gene uncertain. The ends were cut back, 1 base at V and 4 bases at J, with 13 bases in the middle. Per germline, CDR1 SQVTM and CDR2 ANQGSEA. The CDR3 spans 14 residues.

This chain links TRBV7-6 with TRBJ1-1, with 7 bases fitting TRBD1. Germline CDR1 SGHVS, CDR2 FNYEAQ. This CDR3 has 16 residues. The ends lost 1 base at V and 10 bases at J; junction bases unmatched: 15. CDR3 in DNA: TGTGCCAGCAGCTTAGGAGTGGACAGGAGCGAGGGAGGAGCTTTCTTT. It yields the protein CASSLGVDRSEGGAFF.

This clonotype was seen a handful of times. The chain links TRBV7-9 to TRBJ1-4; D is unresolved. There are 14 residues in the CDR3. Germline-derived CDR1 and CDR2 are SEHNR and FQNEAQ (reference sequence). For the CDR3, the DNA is TGTGCGAGCTGGCGGGGAAGGAAGGATGAAAAACTGTTTTTT. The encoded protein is CASWRGRKDEKLFF.

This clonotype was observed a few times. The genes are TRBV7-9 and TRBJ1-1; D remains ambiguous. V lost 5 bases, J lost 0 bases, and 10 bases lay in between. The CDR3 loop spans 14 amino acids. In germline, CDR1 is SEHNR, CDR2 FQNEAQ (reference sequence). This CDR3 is CASSDGRVNTEAFF. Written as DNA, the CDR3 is TGTGCCAGCAGCGACGGACGGGTGAACACTGAAGCTTTCTTT.

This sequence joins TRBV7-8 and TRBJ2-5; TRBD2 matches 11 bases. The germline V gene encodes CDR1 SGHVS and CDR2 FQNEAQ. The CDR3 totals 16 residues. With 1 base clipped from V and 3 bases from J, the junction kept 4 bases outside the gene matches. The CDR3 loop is CASSLVSGGGEETQYF. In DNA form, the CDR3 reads TGTGCCAGCAGCTTAGTTAGCGGGGGGGGAGAAGAGACCCAGTACTTC.

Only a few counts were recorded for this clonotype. The CDR3 here is CASSQTRPSGELFF. In DNA, the CDR3 is TGTGCCAGCAGCCAAACTAGACCTTCCGGGGAGCTGTTTTTT. This chain joins TRBV14 and TRBJ2-2, with TRBD2 as a possible D gene (5 bases). Germline CDR1 reads SGHDN; CDR2 reads FVKESK. Trimming left V 2 bases short and J 6 bases short, with 10 bases between. This CDR3 contains 14 residues.

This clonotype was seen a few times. CDR3 DNA sequence: TGTGCCAGCAGTGAAGCGAGCAGGGGTCACGGGCAGCCCCAGCATTTT. Translating it yields CASSEASRGHGQPQHF. The chain carries TRBV6-1 and TRBJ1-5; tentatively, D is TRBD1 (6 bases). The germline CDR1 and CDR2 sequences are MNHNS and SASEGT. V dropped 0 bases and J dropped 7 bases, with 16 bases sitting between them. The CDR3 contains 16 residues.

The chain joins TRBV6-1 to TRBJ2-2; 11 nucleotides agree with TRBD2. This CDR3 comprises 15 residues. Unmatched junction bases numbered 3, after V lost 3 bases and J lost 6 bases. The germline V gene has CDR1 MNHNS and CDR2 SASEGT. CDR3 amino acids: CASSDSGGASGELFF. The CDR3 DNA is TGTGCCAGCAGTGATAGCGGGGGGGCCTCCGGGGAGCTGTTTTTT.

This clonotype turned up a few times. CDR3 coding DNA: TGTGCCAGCAGTGCCACGGAAAACTACGAGCAGTACGTC. This sequence encodes CASSATENYEQYV. The chain has TRBV6-2 or TRBV6-3 and TRBJ2-7, with D unclear. CDR3 length: 13 amino acids. Germline CDR1 MNHEY, CDR2 SVGEGT. V lost 5 bases and J lost 3, with 11 bases in between.